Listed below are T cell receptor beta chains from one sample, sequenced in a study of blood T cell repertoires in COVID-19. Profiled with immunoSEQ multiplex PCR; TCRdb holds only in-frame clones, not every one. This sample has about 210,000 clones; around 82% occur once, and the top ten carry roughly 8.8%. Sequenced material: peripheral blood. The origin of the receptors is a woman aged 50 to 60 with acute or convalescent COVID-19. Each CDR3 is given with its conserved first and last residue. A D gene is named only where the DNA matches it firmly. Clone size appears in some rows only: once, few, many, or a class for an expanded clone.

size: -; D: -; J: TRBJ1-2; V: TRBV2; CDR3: CASSEVQANYGYTF; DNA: TGTGCCAGCAGTGAGGTCCAGGCTAACTATGGCTACACCTTC
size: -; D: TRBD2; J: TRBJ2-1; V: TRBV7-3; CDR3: CASSLVGGSSYNEQFF; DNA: TGTGCCAGCAGCTTAGTCGGCGGGAGCTCCTACAATGAGCAGTTCTTC
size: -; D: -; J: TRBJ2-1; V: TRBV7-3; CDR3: CASSRRAELRNEQFF; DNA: TGTGCCAGCAGCCGTCGTGCAGAACTACGCAATGAGCAGTTCTTC
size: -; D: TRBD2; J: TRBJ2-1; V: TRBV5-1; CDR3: CASSGWTSGSRNEQFF; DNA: TGCGCCAGCAGCGGCTGGACTAGCGGGAGTCGCAATGAGCAGTTCTTC
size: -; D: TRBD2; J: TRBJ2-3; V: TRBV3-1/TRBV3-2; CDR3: CASSQAGTTRTDTQYF; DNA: TGTGCCAGCAGCCAAGCCGGGACTACCCGCACAGATACGCAGTATTTT
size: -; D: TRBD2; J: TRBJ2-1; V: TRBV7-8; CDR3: CASSSGTSGSVSEQFF; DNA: TGTGCCAGCAGCTCAGGGACTAGCGGGAGCGTCAGTGAGCAGTTCTTC
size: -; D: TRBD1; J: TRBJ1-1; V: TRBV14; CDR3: CASSQDLRTGRTEAFF; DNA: TGTGCCAGCAGCCAAGACTTAAGGACAGGGCGAACTGAAGCTTTCTTT
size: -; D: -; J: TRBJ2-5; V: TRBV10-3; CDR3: CAISVNRETQYF; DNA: TGTGCCATCAGTGTAAACAGGGAGACCCAGTACTTC
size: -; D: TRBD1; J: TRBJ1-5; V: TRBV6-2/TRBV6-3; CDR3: CASSRLGTASNQPQHF; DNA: TGTGCCAGCAGTAGACTCGGGACAGCGAGCAATCAGCCCCAGCATTTT
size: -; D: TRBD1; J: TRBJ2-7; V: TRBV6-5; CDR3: CASSHRGFYYEQYF; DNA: TGTGCCAGCAGTCACAGGGGGTTTTACTACGAGCAGTACTTC
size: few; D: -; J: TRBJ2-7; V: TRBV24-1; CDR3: CATSEVTSPLSDEQYF; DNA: TGTGCCACCAGTGAGGTGACTAGTCCCCTCTCCGACGAGCAGTACTTC
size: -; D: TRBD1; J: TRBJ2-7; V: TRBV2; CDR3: CASSALRGNEQYF; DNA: TGTGCCAGCAGTGCCCTCAGGGGGAACGAGCAGTACTTC
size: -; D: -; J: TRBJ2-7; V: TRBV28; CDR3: CASSSGYGAYEQYF; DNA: TGTGCCAGCAGTTCCGGGTACGGTGCCTACGAGCAGTACTTC
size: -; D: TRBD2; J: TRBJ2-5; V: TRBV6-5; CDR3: CASSWTSGKETQYF; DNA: TGTGCCAGCAGTTGGACTAGCGGGAAAGAGACCCAGTACTTC
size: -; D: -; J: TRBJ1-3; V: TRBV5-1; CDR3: CASSPQTGTGGNTIYF; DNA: TGCGCCAGCAGCCCTCAAACAGGGACGGGTGGAAACACCATATATTTT
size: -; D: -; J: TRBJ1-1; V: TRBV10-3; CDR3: CAIRTGVGNTEAFF; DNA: TGTGCCATCAGAACAGGCGTGGGGAACACTGAAGCTTTCTTT
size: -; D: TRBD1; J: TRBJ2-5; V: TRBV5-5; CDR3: CASSPGGSLRQETQYF; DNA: TGTGCCAGCAGTCCAGGGGGCTCCCTGAGGCAAGAGACCCAGTACTTC
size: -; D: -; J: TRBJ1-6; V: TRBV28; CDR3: CASSPSGQQSPLHF; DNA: TGTGCCAGCAGCCCCTCAGGGCAACAGTCACCCCTCCACTTT
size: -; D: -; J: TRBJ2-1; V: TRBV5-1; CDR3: CASSLPLGLGEQFF; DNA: TGCGCCAGCAGCCTACCTTTGGGGCTGGGTGAGCAGTTCTTC
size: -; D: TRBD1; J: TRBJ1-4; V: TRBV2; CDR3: CASRDRTGKDEKLFF; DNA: TGTGCCAGCAGAGACCGGACAGGTAAAGATGAAAAACTGTTTTTT
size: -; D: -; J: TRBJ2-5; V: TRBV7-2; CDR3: CASSLAGTSQETQYF; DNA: TGTGCCAGCAGCTTAGCGGGGACTTCTCAAGAGACCCAGTACTTC
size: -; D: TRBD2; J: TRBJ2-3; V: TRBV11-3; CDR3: CASSSTRAGGTDTQYF; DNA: TGTGCCAGCAGCTCAACTCGGGCGGGGGGCACAGATACGCAGTATTTT
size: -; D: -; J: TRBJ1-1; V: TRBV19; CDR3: CASSILEGRKAFF; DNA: TGTGCCAGTAGTATCCTAGAGGGCCGAAAAGCTTTCTTT
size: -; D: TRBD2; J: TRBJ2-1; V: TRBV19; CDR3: CASSVGTSGSRQFF; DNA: TGTGCCAGTAGTGTCGGGACTAGCGGGAGTAGGCAGTTCTTC
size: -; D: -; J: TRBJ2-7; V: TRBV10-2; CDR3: CASSESLPSEQYF; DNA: TGCGCCAGCAGTGAGTCACTCCCTTCCGAGCAGTACTTC
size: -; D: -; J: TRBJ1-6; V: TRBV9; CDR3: CASSVGPGTPNSPLHF; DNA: TGTGCCAGCAGCGTAGGTCCTGGGACACCCAATTCACCCCTCCACTTT
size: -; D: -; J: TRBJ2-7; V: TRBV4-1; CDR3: CASSLRREVYEQYF; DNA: TGCGCCAGCAGCCTCCGTCGGGAAGTCTACGAGCAGTACTTC
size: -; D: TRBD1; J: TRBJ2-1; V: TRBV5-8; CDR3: CASSLGQGGYNEQFF; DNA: TGTGCCAGCAGCTTGGGACAGGGGGGCTACAATGAGCAGTTCTTC
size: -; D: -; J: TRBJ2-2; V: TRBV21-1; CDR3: CASSKGLNTGELFF; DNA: TGTGCCAGCAGCAAAGGACTAAACACCGGGGAGCTGTTTTTT
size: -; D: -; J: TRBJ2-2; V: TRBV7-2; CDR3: CASSSPSGNTGELFF; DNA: TGTGCCAGCAGCTCCCCCTCCGGGAACACCGGGGAGCTGTTTTTT
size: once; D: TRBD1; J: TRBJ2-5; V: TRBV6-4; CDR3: CASSFPQGDRGQETQYF; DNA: TGTGCCAGCAGTTTTCCACAGGGGGACAGGGGGCAAGAGACCCAGTACTTC
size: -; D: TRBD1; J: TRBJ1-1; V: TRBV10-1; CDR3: CASSDRQGRRNTEAFF; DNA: TGCGCCAGCAGTGACCGACAGGGGAGGAGGAACACTGAAGCTTTCTTT
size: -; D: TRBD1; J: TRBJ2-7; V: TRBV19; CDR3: CASSLDGQGNYEQYF; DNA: TGTGCCAGTAGCCTAGACGGACAGGGAAATTACGAGCAGTACTTC
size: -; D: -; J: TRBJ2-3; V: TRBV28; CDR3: CASEEGDSLIIGDTQYF; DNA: TGTGCCAGTGAGGAGGGTGACAGCTTGATTATTGGGGATACGCAGTATTTT
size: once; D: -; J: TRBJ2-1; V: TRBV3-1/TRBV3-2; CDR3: CASSQVQRALRSYNEQFF; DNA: TGTGCCAGCAGCCAAGTCCAGCGGGCTCTCCGCTCCTACAATGAGCAGTTCTTC
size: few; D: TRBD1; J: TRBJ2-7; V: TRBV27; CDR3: CATSRSGTGAYEQYF; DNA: TGTGCCACCTCCCGCTCCGGGACAGGGGCCTACGAGCAGTACTTC
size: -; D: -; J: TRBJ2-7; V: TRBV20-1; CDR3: CSASSLREQYF; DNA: TGCAGTGCTAGTTCTTTGAGGGAGCAGTACTTC
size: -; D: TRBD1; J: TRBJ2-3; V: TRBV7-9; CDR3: CASSLAQLGQHTDTQYF; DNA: TGTGCCAGCAGCTTAGCGCAATTGGGACAGCACACAGATACGCAGTATTTT
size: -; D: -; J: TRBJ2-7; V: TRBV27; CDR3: CASSLSRTVPSYEQYF; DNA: TGTGCCAGCAGTTTGAGCCGGACAGTTCCCTCCTACGAGCAGTACTTC
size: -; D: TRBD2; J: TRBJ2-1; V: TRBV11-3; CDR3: CASSFSGRTDNEQFF; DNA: TGTGCCAGCAGCTTTAGCGGGAGAACAGACAATGAGCAGTTCTTC